The 12 T cell receptor beta chains below were found in one sample sequenced in a study of cytomegalovirus exposure and HLA in healthy donors. Primers for the PCR totalled 60 Vbeta and 13 Jbeta. The protocol was immunoSEQ multiplex PCR, while the TCRdb copy is restricted to in-frame clones and leaves out a portion. Counted here are tens of thousands of clones, approximately 82% occurring once; the ten biggest clones make up 2.9%. The specimen sequenced was PBMCs. These receptors originate from a man in his fifties in good health and CMV-seronegative.

The gene calls are TRBV30 and TRBJ1-2, with 7 bases lining up with TRBD1. Germline CDR1 is GTSNPN and CDR2 is SVGIG (reference sequence). The length of the CDR3 is 13 residues. Trimming took 1 base from V and 4 from J; bases not matched to a gene: 3. The CDR3 loop is CAWSAGQVYGYTF. CDR3 DNA: TGTGCCTGGAGTGCCGGACAGGTCTATGGCTACACCTTC.

V and J are TRBV1 and TRBJ1-5; the table gives TRBD1 as D, unverified against the DNA. TRBV1 is a known pseudogene. There are 18 residues in the CDR3. CDR3 sequence: CTSSQDSRPGTDRQPQHF. CDR3 coding DNA: TGCACCAGCAGCCAAGATTCCCGCCCCGGGACAGATAGACAGCCCCAGCATTTT.

The chain recombines TRBV7-2 with TRBJ1-4, with a weak D call TRBD1 (6 bases). Deletions cut 1 base from V and 8 bases from J, with 14 bases between. Germline values: CDR1 SGHTA, CDR2 FQGNSA. This CDR3 has 15 residues. The chain's CDR3 is CASSLVNREGEKLFF. The CDR3 DNA follows: TGTGCCAGCAGCTTAGTTAACAGGGAAGGAGAAAAACTGTTTTTT.

The genes are TRBV4-1 and TRBJ1-5; 10 nucleotides align to TRBD1. Per germline, CDR1 MGHRA and CDR2 YSYEKL. Unmatched junction bases numbered 6, after V lost 5 bases and J lost 2 bases. This CDR3 is built from 16 residues. The CDR3 DNA sequence: TGCGCCAGCAGCGTTACCGGGACAGGGGGCAATCAGCCCCAGCATTTT. Translating it yields CASSVTGTGGNQPQHF.

This clone is a singleton in its sample. This chain joins TRBV15 and TRBJ1-5, with 8 bases identical to TRBD1. Germline V CDR1 and CDR2: LNHNV, YYDKDF (reference sequence). J gave up 4 bases and V 1 base, and 0 bases lay outside the gene matches. CDR3 length equals 14 residues. CDR3 in DNA: TGTGCCACCAGCAGAGGACAGGGGAATCAGCCCCAGCATTTT. This encodes CATSRGQGNQPQHF. The full variable domain, rest sourced from reference TRBV15 and TRBJ1-5, is DAMVIQNPRYQVTQFGKPVTLSCSQTLNHNVMYWYQQKSSQAPKLLFHYYDKDFNNEADTPDNFQSRRPNTSFCFLDIRSPGLGDTAMYLCATSRGQGNQPQHFGDGTRLSIL.

This clone was seen only once. The DNA of the CDR3 is TGTGCCAGCAGCGCTCGGGACAGGGTATTTTCGGAGACCCAGTACTTC. As protein: CASSARDRVFSETQYF. The V call is TRBV11-2, the J call TRBJ2-5; 9 bases map to TRBD1. There are 16 residues in the CDR3. Germline V CDR1 and CDR2: SGHAT, FQNNGV. V shed 5 bases and J 5 bases; nucleotides not matched to a gene: 12.

This CDR3 reads CASSQEWAGGNTIYF. The CDR3 bases are TGTGCCAGCAGCCAAGAATGGGCGGGGGGAAACACCATATATTTT. The chain recombines TRBV4-2 with TRBJ1-3; D gene unclear. Looked up from germline, CDR1 is LGHNA and CDR2 is YNFKEQ. V lost 0 bases to trimming and J lost 4 bases, with 10 bases between them. The CDR3 runs 15 residues.

This clone has only a few counts. The chain carries TRBV7-9 and TRBJ1-2; a possible D gene is TRBD1 (5 bases). This CDR3 contains 15 residues. V was trimmed by 1 base and J by 2 bases, leaving 11 bases between them. Germline V gene lookup returns CDR1 SEHNR and CDR2 FQNEAQ (reference sequence). The DNA of the CDR3 is TGTGCCAGCAGCTTAGAGACGGGGGGGAACTATGGCTACACCTTC. This encodes CASSLETGGNYGYTF.

CDR3 sequence (DNA): TGTGCCAGCAGTTCCCGGGGACAGGGTCGACCTCCCAAAAACATTCAGTACTTC. This sequence encodes CASSSRGQGRPPKNIQYF. This chain connects TRBV28 to TRBJ2-4; 9 bases match TRBD1. V lost 4 bases and J lost 2; bases outside the gene matches: 12. CDR1 is MDHEN, CDR2 SYDVKM, per germline. The CDR3 is made up of 18 amino acids. The variable domain in full, with the rest retrieved from reference TRBV28 and TRBJ2-4, is DVKVTQSSRYLVKRTGEKVFLECVQDMDHENMFWYRQDPGLGLRLIYFSYDVKMKEKGDIPEGYSVSREKKERFSLILESASTNQTSMYLCASSSRGQGRPPKNIQYFGAGTRLSVL.

The chain recombines TRBV5-6 with TRBJ2-7, with 8 bases fitting TRBD1. Germline-derived CDR1 and CDR2 are SGHDT and YYEEEE. The CDR3 has 13 amino acids. V gave up 3 bases and J gave up 3 bases; unmatched junction bases: 2. In DNA form, the CDR3 reads TGTGCCAGCAGCTCAGGACAGGGCTACGAGCAGTACTTC. It codes for CASSSGQGYEQYF.

The chain carries TRBV7-2 and TRBJ2-1, with 12 bases fitting TRBD2. This CDR3 is 17 amino acids long. The J segment lost 5 bases and the V segment lost 4 bases, leaving 9 bases of the junction unmatched. Germline V gene lookup returns CDR1 SGHTA and CDR2 FQGNSA. CDR3 nucleotide sequence: TGTGCCAGCAGCTCGAACCGTCTAGCGGGGGGGGACAATGAGCAGTTCTTC. Translating it yields CASSSNRLAGGDNEQFF.

This clone was detected only once. Other DNA sequences in this sample translate to the same CDR3. The rearrangement uses TRBV10-3 and TRBJ1-2; tentative D call: TRBD1 (5 bases). Germline V gene sequence: CDR1 ENHRY, CDR2 SYGVKD. The CDR3 runs to 13 residues. Trimming cost V 3 bases and J 4 bases, with 9 bases left between them. The CDR3 is CAISDTRVYGYTF. The CDR3 coding sequence is TGTGCCATCAGTGATACCAGGGTCTATGGCTACACCTTC.